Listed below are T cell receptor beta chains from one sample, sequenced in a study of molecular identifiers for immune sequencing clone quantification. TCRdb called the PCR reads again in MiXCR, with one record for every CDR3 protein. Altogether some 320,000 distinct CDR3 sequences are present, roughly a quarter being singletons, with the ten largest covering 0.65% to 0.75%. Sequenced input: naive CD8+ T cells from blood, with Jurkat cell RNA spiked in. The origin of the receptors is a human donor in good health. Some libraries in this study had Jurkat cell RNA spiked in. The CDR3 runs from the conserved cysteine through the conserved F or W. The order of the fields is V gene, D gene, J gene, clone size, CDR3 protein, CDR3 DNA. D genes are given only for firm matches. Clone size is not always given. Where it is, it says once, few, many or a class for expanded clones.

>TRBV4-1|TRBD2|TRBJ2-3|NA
CASSQVGGGLAVHF
TGCGCCAGCAGCCAAGTGGGTGGAGGACTAGCGGTGCATTTT
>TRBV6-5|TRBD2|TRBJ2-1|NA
CASSYVAGGPYDEQFF
TGTGCCAGCAGTTATGTAGCGGGAGGGCCGTACGATGAGCAGTTCTTC
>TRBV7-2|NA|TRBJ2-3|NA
CAGSANVRASTDTQYF
TGTGCCGGCAGCGCAAATGTGCGGGCTTCGACAGATACGCAGTATTTT
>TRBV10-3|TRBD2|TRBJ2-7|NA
CAINGLAGPGYEQYF
TGTGCCATCAATGGTCTAGCGGGACCGGGCTACGAGCAGTACTTC
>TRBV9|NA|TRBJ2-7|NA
CASSVTPGYSYEQYF
TGTGCCAGCAGCGTAACCCCGGGGTACTCCTACGAGCAGTACTTC
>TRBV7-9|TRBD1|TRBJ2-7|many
CASSAPGQAYEQYF
TGTGCCAGCAGCGCACCGGGACAGGCCTACGAGCAGTACTTC
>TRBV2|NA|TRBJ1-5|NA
CAGSEVGVGNQPQHF
TGTGCCGGCAGTGAAGTAGGGGTTGGCAATCAGCCCCAGCATTTT
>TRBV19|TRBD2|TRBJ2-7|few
CASSAGLAGGHYERYF
TGTGCCAGTAGTGCCGGACTAGCGGGAGGGCACTACGAGCGGTACTTC
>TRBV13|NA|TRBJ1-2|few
CASSLEGDHGYTF
TGTGCCAGCAGCTTAGAAGGGGATCATGGCTACACCTTC
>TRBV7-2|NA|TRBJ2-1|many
CASSYLTGYTTNEQFF
TGTGCCAGCAGCTACCTGACAGGATACACCACCAATGAGCAGTTCTTC
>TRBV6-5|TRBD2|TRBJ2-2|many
CASSYAGLADHTGELFF
TGTGCCAGCAGTTACGCCGGACTAGCGGATCACACCGGGGAGCTGTTTTTT
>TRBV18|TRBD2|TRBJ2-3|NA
CASSPSGGLGDTQYF
TGTGCCAGCTCACCATCGGGGGGGCTGGGCGATACGCAGTATTTT
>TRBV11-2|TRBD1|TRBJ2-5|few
CASSARPGQQETQYF
TGTGCCAGCAGCGCAAGACCGGGACAGCAAGAGACCCAGTACTTC
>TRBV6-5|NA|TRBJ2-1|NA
CASRYSGTSPTNEQFF
TGTGCCAGCAGGTACTCGGGGACCTCGCCGACTAATGAGCAGTTCTTC
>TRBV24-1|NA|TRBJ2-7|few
CATSDSDFRGNSYEQYF
TGTGCCACCAGTGATTCCGACTTTCGGGGAAACTCCTACGAGCAGTACTTC
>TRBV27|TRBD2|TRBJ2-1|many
CASSSLAAYNEQFF
TGTGCCAGCAGTTCTCTAGCGGCTTACAATGAGCAGTTCTTC
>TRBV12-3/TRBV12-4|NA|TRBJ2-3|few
CASTPWTEPDTQYF
TGTGCCAGCACCCCCTGGACAGAGCCGGATACGCAGTATTTT
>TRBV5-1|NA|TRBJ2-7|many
CASSGGLAYEQYF
TGCGCCAGCAGCGGGGGCTTAGCCTACGAGCAGTACTTC